These 2 T cell receptor beta chains share one sample of origin, sequenced in a study of vaccination and CD4 T cells after COVID-19. The antigens of these receptors remain unknown. The Oncomine TCR Beta short-read assay sequenced DNA from cultured CD4+ T cells. TCRdb re-analysed the PCR reads in MiXCR, keeping a single row per CDR3 protein. The repertoire holds tens of thousands of distinct CDR3 sequences, with about a third as singletons. Time point reported: late sampling 161 to 241 days after vaccination in a few convalescent patients. Treatment described: approximately nine-day PBMC culture with coronavirus spike peptide pools or control peptides (ViraFEST assay). The material sequenced was CD4+ T cells from blood, cultured in vitro, taken about 7 months after SARS-CoV-2 vaccination. The receptors were sampled from a human donor who had recovered from COVID-19.

This clonotype is medium-sized in the sample. J is TRBJ2-5 and V is TRBV7-9; D uncertain. V was shortened by 3 bases and J by 4 bases, with 9 bases between the two germline ends. This CDR3 is built from 13 residues. Germline V CDR1 and CDR2: SEHNR, FQNEAQ (reference sequence). The CDR3 nucleotides are TGTGCCAGCAGCTTCGGCGGATTAGAGACCCAGTACTTC. Translating it yields CASSFGGLETQYF.

The gene calls are TRBV27 and TRBJ2-6; D remains ambiguous. This CDR3 is built from 13 residues. Germline CDR1 reads MNHEY; CDR2 reads SMNVEV (reference sequence). Trimming pared 11 bases from V and 1 base from J, leaving 9 bases between. In DNA form, the CDR3 reads TGTGCCGCCCGCAAATCTGGGGCCAACGTCCTGACTTTC. Residues: CAARKSGANVLTF.